A selection of T cell receptor beta chains follows, all from one sample in a study of OX40 agonist ivuxolimab in advanced cancers. The protocol was immunoSEQ multiplex PCR, while the TCRdb copy is restricted to in-frame clones and leaves out a portion. The sample lists fewer than 85,000 clones, less than 85% seen once, with approximately 0.51% in the top ten. Sequenced here: CD4+ or CD8+ T cells sorted from blood, sampled in a trial of the OX40 agonist ivuxolimab. Every receptor here comes from an adult with an advanced solid tumor such as melanoma, head and neck, liver or kidney cancer. CDR3s include the opening cysteine and the closing phenylalanine or tryptophan. A D gene is named only where the DNA matches it firmly. The size field is filled for only some rows; it gives once, few, many or a size class.

TRBV15	.	TRBJ2-2	.	CATSGRTWVGPGELFF	TGTGCCACCAGCGGACGAACATGGGTCGGCCCCGGGGAGCTGTTTTTT
TRBV7-2	TRBD2	TRBJ2-3	.	CASSLGLAGALDTQYF	TGTGCCAGCAGCTTAGGGCTAGCGGGAGCACTAGATACGCAGTATTTT
TRBV7-8	TRBD2	TRBJ2-7	.	CASSKSLAGDLYEQYF	TGTGCCAGCAGCAAGTCCCTAGCGGGGGATCTATACGAGCAGTACTTC
TRBV7-8	.	TRBJ2-7	once	CASSLGVPGSYEQYF	TGTGCCAGCAGCTTGGGGGTACCGGGGTCCTACGAGCAGTACTTC
TRBV19	.	TRBJ2-3	.	CASTRDTRRRADTQYF	TGTGCCAGTACAAGGGACACGAGAAGGCGCGCAGATACGCAGTATTTT
TRBV25-1	.	TRBJ1-6	.	CASSPGIGNSPLHF	TGTGCCAGCAGTCCGGGGATTGGTAATTCACCCCTCCACTTT
TRBV9	.	TRBJ2-6	.	CASSPGDNSGANVLTF	TGTGCCAGCAGCCCCGGGGATAACTCTGGGGCCAACGTCCTGACTTTC
TRBV4-1	.	TRBJ2-5	.	CASSQGVMRAGEETQYF	TGCGCCAGCAGCCAAGGCGTAATGAGGGCAGGGGAGGAGACCCAGTACTTC
TRBV5-8	TRBD2	TRBJ2-7	.	CASSLAGGISYEQYF	TGTGCCAGCAGCTTGGCGGGGGGGATATCCTACGAGCAGTACTTC
TRBV5-1	TRBD2	TRBJ2-7	.	CASSTVGAGGPGEQYF	TGCGCCAGCAGCACCGTTGGGGCGGGAGGGCCGGGCGAGCAGTACTTC
TRBV6-5	.	TRBJ1-2	.	CASSYTGPISYGYTF	TGTGCCAGCAGTTACACGGGACCGATCAGCTATGGCTACACCTTC
TRBV9	TRBD2	TRBJ2-3	.	CASSPLSSGSTDTQYF	TGTGCCAGCAGCCCGTTGTCTAGCGGGAGCACAGATACGCAGTATTTT
TRBV11-2	.	TRBJ2-5	.	CASSSAARVTQYF	TGTGCCAGCAGCTCCGCCGCAAGAGTGACCCAGTACTTC
TRBV4-2	.	TRBJ2-7	.	CASSQGEGMYEQYF	TGTGCCAGCAGCCAAGGGGAAGGAATGTACGAGCAGTACTTC
TRBV6-6	.	TRBJ1-5	.	CASTLGLSSPQHF	TGTGCCAGCACCTTGGGGTTAAGTTCGCCCCAGCATTTT
TRBV30	.	TRBJ2-5	.	CAWSGAETQYF	TGTGCCTGGAGTGGGGCTGAGACCCAGTACTTC
TRBV20-1	.	TRBJ2-5	.	CSAKVGETQYF	TGCAGTGCTAAGGTTGGGGAGACCCAGTACTTC
TRBV5-1	.	TRBJ2-5	.	CASSLGPGETQYF	TGCGCCAGCAGCTTGGGGCCCGGTGAGACCCAGTACTTC
TRBV14	.	TRBJ2-7	.	CASSHLHSYEQYF	TGTGCCAGCAGCCATCTACATTCCTACGAGCAGTACTTC
TRBV12-2	.	TRBJ2-7	.	CASRLAQPGLAGGRAGYEQYF	TGTGCAAGTCGCTTAGCACAACCGGGACTAGCGGGAGGACGGGCAGGATACGAGCAGTACTTC
TRBV10-3	.	TRBJ1-1	.	CAITRDGAAEAFF	TGTGCCATCACAAGGGACGGCGCTGCTGAAGCTTTCTTT
TRBV19	.	TRBJ2-1	.	CASSKAIPSSYNEQFF	TGTGCCAGTAGTAAGGCTATCCCTAGCTCCTACAATGAGCAGTTCTTC
TRBV5-4	TRBD2	TRBJ2-7	.	CASSQGTSGGITYEQYF	TGTGCCAGCAGCCAGGGGACTAGCGGGGGGATTACCTACGAGCAGTACTTC
TRBV6-5	.	TRBJ2-7	.	CASSYGQNSYEQYF	TGTGCCAGCAGTTATGGCCAGAATTCCTACGAGCAGTACTTC
TRBV7-2	TRBD1	TRBJ1-5	.	CASSPGDRLSNQPQHF	TGTGCCAGCAGCCCCGGGGACAGACTTAGCAATCAGCCCCAGCATTTT
TRBV4-1	.	TRBJ2-7	.	CASSPTASRGLEQYF	TGCGCCAGCAGCCCGACGGCCTCGCGGGGGCTCGAGCAGTACTTC
TRBV2	TRBD1	TRBJ2-5	.	CASNQQGRQETQYF	TGTGCCAGCAACCAACAGGGGCGACAAGAGACCCAGTACTTC
TRBV7-2	TRBD1	TRBJ1-5	.	CASSPGQGHQPQHF	TGTGCCAGCAGCCCGGGACAGGGTCATCAGCCCCAGCATTTT
TRBV5-4	TRBD1	TRBJ1-1	.	CASSSRRSGGKDTEAFF	TGTGCCAGCAGTTCCCGGCGTTCAGGGGGAAAGGACACTGAAGCTTTCTTT
TRBV2	.	TRBJ2-1	.	CASSIYRDPNEQFF	TGTGCCAGCAGTATTTACAGGGATCCCAATGAGCAGTTCTTC
TRBV27	.	TRBJ1-2	.	CASGKGRYGYTF	TGTGCCAGCGGCAAAGGCCGCTATGGCTACACCTTC
TRBV6-4	TRBD2	TRBJ2-3	.	CASSDFGGDTQYF	TGTGCCAGCAGTGACTTCGGGGGGGATACGCAGTATTTT
TRBV6-6	TRBD1	TRBJ2-7	.	CASRGDRGREQYF	TGTGCCAGCAGGGGGGACAGGGGGCGCGAGCAGTACTTC
TRBV6-1	.	TRBJ2-5	.	CASSESGEWVETQYF	TGTGCCAGCAGTGAATCCGGAGAATGGGTAGAGACCCAGTACTTC